The clone carrying this TCR beta chain has a handful of counts. Its antigen remains unidentified. These data come from a study of blood T cells in healthy people across ages. Findings of the study overall: Estimates of diversity drawn from one million T cells were considered underestimates.

Germline CDR1 is DFQATT and CDR2 is SNEGSKA (reference sequence). This CDR3 is built from 11 residues. The use of a sample-barcoded 5' primer and a J-beta primer mix characterized a second PCR of about 7 to 12 cycles. TCRdb reprocessed the 5' RACE reads via MiXCR and lists one record per CDR3 protein. Of 1.4 million to 1.5 million distinct CDR3 sequences in the sample, 40% to 50% are singletons; the top ten hold roughly 7.9%. The clonotype originates from a woman under 30 in good health. What was sequenced was blood. The rearrangement uses TRBV20-1 and TRBJ2-1; D not certain. The J call is doubtful: the DNA matches TRBJ2-7 better. The CDR3 loop is CSATNYNEQYF. CDR3 nucleotide sequence: TGCAGTGCTACGAACTACAATGAGCAGTACTTC.